The clone carrying this TCR beta chain appeared a few times. Its antigen is not identified. The sample originates from a study of cytomegalovirus exposure and HLA in healthy donors. Study context: A preliminary data release comprised 91 million or so unique TCRs obtained from HLA-typed donors. Study outcomes and limitations: It was reported in a later analysis that an Asian-associated ancestry cluster showed fewer N-insertions than the approximately 690-donor mean. Presence/absence analyses supposed approximately even sequencing depth among donors.

The germline gives CDR1 SGDLS, CDR2 YYNGEE. There are 13 residues in the CDR3. Trimming pared 5 bases from V and 2 bases from J, leaving 8 bases between. The primer mix had 60 Vbeta and 13 Jbeta primers. The data were produced by immunoSEQ multiplex PCR, yet TCRdb's version contains in-frame clones alone and is incomplete. The table shows around 190,000 clones, with roughly 75% occurring only once. The material sequenced was PBMCs. The origin of this receptor is a man aged 25-45 years in good health and CMV-seropositive. The rearrangement joins TRBV9 to TRBJ2-1; D unresolved. CDR3 residues: CASSQVTYNEQFF. The CDR3 DNA reads TGTGCCAGCAGTCAGGTTACCTACAATGAGCAGTTCTTC.